These 8 T cell receptor beta chains share one sample of origin, sequenced in a study of cytomegalovirus exposure and HLA in healthy donors. The PCR was carried out with 60 Vbeta primers and 13 Jbeta primers. Produced via immunoSEQ multiplex PCR; TCRdb's table is partial and in-frame only. This sample has 83,000 or so clones, with 65% to 80% found just once. Sequencing was done on a sample of PBMCs. The receptors come from a man aged 25-45 years in good health and CMV-seropositive.

The chain carries TRBV6-5 and TRBJ1-1, with TRBD1 identical over 9 bases. With V trimmed by 2 bases and J by 8 bases, 3 bases remained unmatched. The CDR3 is 13 residues long. Looked up from germline, CDR1 is MNHEY and CDR2 is SVGAGI. CDR3 in DNA: TGTGCCAGCAGTTACCCCGGGACAGGGGAAGCTTTCTTT. This sequence encodes CASSYPGTGEAFF.

The chain employs TRBV11-2 and TRBJ2-1; either TRBD1 or TRBD2 may supply D (6 bases each). The germline CDR1 and CDR2 sequences are SGHAT and FQNNGV. V dropped 5 bases and J dropped 10 bases, with 18 bases sitting between them. This CDR3 comprises 14 residues. CDR3 coding DNA: TGTGCCAGCAGCCTAGCGAGGGGGATGGGGGAGCAGTTCTTC. This encodes CASSLARGMGEQFF.

The chain combines TRBV7-6 with TRBJ1-4; 9 bases fit TRBD1. Germline CDR1 and CDR2: SGHVS and FNYEAQ. The CDR3 contains 14 residues. V shed 3 bases, J shed 5 bases, and the junction held 1 base outside the gene matches. DNA for the CDR3: TGTGCCAGCAGCTTGGGACAGGGAAATGAAAAACTGTTTTTT. Amino acid sequence: CASSLGQGNEKLFF.

This clone was observed once. The chain recombines TRBV6-5 with TRBJ2-5, with D maybe TRBD2 (7 bases). Trimming took off 1 base at V and 11 bases at J, with 20 bases between the two ends. Germline loops: CDR1 MNHEY, CDR2 SVGAGI. The CDR3 covers 15 residues. CDR3 in amino acids: CASSYLGGGPVEQYF. As DNA, the CDR3 is TGTGCCAGCAGTTACTTGGGGGGGGGCCCGGTTGAGCAGTACTTC.

The chain employs TRBV6-5 and TRBJ2-2; D gene unclear. The V end lost 7 bases, the J end lost 1 base, and 4 bases lay between the germline ends. Germline CDR1 is MNHEY and CDR2 is SVGAGI. This CDR3 comprises 12 residues. The CDR3 sequence: CASTQNTGELFF. The CDR3 DNA is TGTGCCAGCACCCAGAACACCGGGGAGCTGTTTTTT.

The chain couples TRBV12-5 to TRBJ1-1; D remains ambiguous. CDR1 LGHNT and CDR2 FRNRAP come from the germline V gene. The CDR3 loop spans 13 amino acids. Trimming pared 1 base from V and 6 bases from J, leaving 9 bases between. The CDR3 region is CASGLALGPEAFF. In DNA form, the CDR3 reads TGTGCTAGTGGTTTGGCACTAGGGCCTGAAGCTTTCTTT. The whole variable domain, filled in from reference TRBV12-5 and TRBJ1-1, reads DARVTQTPRHKVTEMGQEVTMRCQPILGHNTVFWYRQTMMQGLELLAYFRNRAPLDDSGMPKDRFSAEMPDATLATLKIQPSEPRDSAVYFCASGLALGPEAFFGQGTRLTVV.

The gene calls are TRBV7-8 and TRBJ2-7; 7 nucleotides line up with TRBD2. Germline V gene lookup returns CDR1 SGHVS and CDR2 FQNEAQ. The junction had 4 bases not matched to a gene; V was cut back by 1 base and J by 1 base. CDR3 length: 15 residues. The CDR3 DNA is TGTGCCAGCAGCTTAGAAGGCGGGGGATCCTACGAGCAGTACTTC. The encoded protein is CASSLEGGGSYEQYF.

The V call is TRBV7-9, the J call TRBJ1-3, with TRBD1 matching 8 bases. The V gene end was trimmed by 3 bases and the J gene end by 6 bases; junction bases not matched to a gene: 10. CDR3 length: 16 residues. CDR1 SEHNR and CDR2 FQNEAQ come from the germline V gene (reference sequence). The CDR3: CASSFPRGQWENTIYF. The CDR3 nucleotides are TGTGCCAGCAGCTTTCCCAGGGGGCAATGGGAAAACACCATATATTTT.